The rows below give T cell receptor beta chains drawn from one sample of a study of blood T cell repertoires in COVID-19. This table comes from immunoSEQ multiplex PCR, and its TCRdb copy is limited to in-frame clones, with some not included. This table holds some 150,000 clones, over 70% found once. The sequencing input was peripheral blood. The receptor set was obtained from a man in his forties or fifties who had recovered from COVID-19. Each CDR3 is given with its conserved first and last residue. Each record gives: CDR3 protein, CDR3 DNA, clone size, J gene, V gene, D gene. The D gene is left open where the match is weak. The listing skips clone size in some rows; elsewhere it reads once, few, many or a size class.

CDR3aa: CAIKAGQGSSYNSPLHF
CDR3nt: TGTGCCATCAAGGCGGGACAGGGGAGCTCCTATAATTCACCCCTCCACTTT
abundance: NA
j_gene: TRBJ1-6
v_gene: TRBV10-3
d_gene: TRBD1

CDR3aa: CASSHGGPNTEAFF
CDR3nt: TGTGCCAGCAGTCATGGAGGGCCGAACACTGAAGCTTTCTTT
abundance: NA
j_gene: TRBJ1-1
v_gene: TRBV6-2/TRBV6-3
d_gene: NA

CDR3aa: CAWSITDRDRDYEQYF
CDR3nt: TGTGCCTGGAGTATTACAGACCGGGACAGGGACTACGAGCAGTACTTC
abundance: once
j_gene: TRBJ2-7
v_gene: TRBV30
d_gene: TRBD1

CDR3aa: CASSLGGQPNTEAFF
CDR3nt: TGTGCCAGCAGCTTAGGGGGACAACCGAACACTGAAGCTTTCTTT
abundance: once
j_gene: TRBJ1-1
v_gene: TRBV11-3
d_gene: NA

CDR3aa: CASRTGQGFTDTQYF
CDR3nt: TGTGCCAGCAGGACGGGACAGGGGTTCACAGATACGCAGTATTTT
abundance: NA
j_gene: TRBJ2-3
v_gene: TRBV11-3
d_gene: TRBD1

CDR3aa: CASSTSGGGNEQFF
CDR3nt: TGTGCCAGCAGTACTAGCGGGGGGGGGAATGAGCAGTTCTTC
abundance: NA
j_gene: TRBJ2-1
v_gene: TRBV6-5
d_gene: TRBD2

CDR3aa: CASSTRTGGDEQYF
CDR3nt: TGTGCCAGCAGCACCCGGACAGGGGGAGACGAGCAGTACTTC
abundance: NA
j_gene: TRBJ2-7
v_gene: TRBV7-2
d_gene: TRBD1

CDR3aa: CASSPSGTYHEQYF
CDR3nt: TGTGCCAGCAGCCCCTCCGGGACATACCACGAGCAGTACTTC
abundance: NA
j_gene: TRBJ2-7
v_gene: TRBV27
d_gene: NA

CDR3aa: CASSQDIGTTKVGNTIYF
CDR3nt: TGCGCCAGCAGCCAAGATATCGGGACTACGAAGGTCGGAAACACCATATATTTT
abundance: few
j_gene: TRBJ1-3
v_gene: TRBV4-1
d_gene: NA

CDR3aa: CASSVSGRVEETQYF
CDR3nt: TGTGCCAGCAGCGTAAGTGGCAGGGTCGAAGAGACCCAGTACTTC
abundance: NA
j_gene: TRBJ2-5
v_gene: TRBV9
d_gene: NA

CDR3aa: CASSLSEINEQFF
CDR3nt: TGTGCCAGCAGTTTAAGTGAGATAAATGAGCAGTTCTTC
abundance: NA
j_gene: TRBJ2-1
v_gene: TRBV27
d_gene: NA

CDR3aa: CASSLLEPYGYTF
CDR3nt: TGTGCCAGCAGTTTGCTGGAGCCCTATGGCTACACCTTC
abundance: NA
j_gene: TRBJ1-2
v_gene: TRBV12-3/TRBV12-4
d_gene: NA

CDR3aa: CASSLPGQIWKFDTEAFF
CDR3nt: TGTGCCAGCAGTCTACCGGGACAGATATGGAAGTTTGACACTGAAGCTTTCTTT
abundance: NA
j_gene: TRBJ1-1
v_gene: TRBV5-6
d_gene: TRBD1

CDR3aa: CSVARRGNTGELFF
CDR3nt: TGCAGCGTCGCAAGACGGGGAAACACCGGGGAGCTGTTTTTT
abundance: NA
j_gene: TRBJ2-2
v_gene: TRBV29-1
d_gene: NA

CDR3aa: CASSVDRGTRGYGYTF
CDR3nt: TGTGCCAGCAGCGTAGATAGGGGAACTCGCGGCTATGGCTACACCTTC
abundance: NA
j_gene: TRBJ1-2
v_gene: TRBV9
d_gene: NA

CDR3aa: CAISEAEDSGANVLTF
CDR3nt: TGTGCCATCAGTGAGGCTGAGGACTCTGGGGCCAACGTCCTGACTTTC
abundance: NA
j_gene: TRBJ2-6
v_gene: TRBV10-3
d_gene: NA

CDR3aa: CASSQASSSGANVLTF
CDR3nt: TGTGCCAGCAGCCAAGCTTCGAGCTCTGGGGCCAACGTCCTGACTTTC
abundance: NA
j_gene: TRBJ2-6
v_gene: TRBV3-1/TRBV3-2
d_gene: NA

CDR3aa: CASSLQGAMDGYTF
CDR3nt: TGTGCCAGCAGCTTACAGGGGGCGATGGATGGCTACACCTTC
abundance: NA
j_gene: TRBJ1-2
v_gene: TRBV5-5
d_gene: TRBD1

CDR3aa: CASSYSRVGWVSDTGELFF
CDR3nt: TGTGCCAGCAGTTACAGCAGGGTCGGGTGGGTATCCGACACCGGGGAGCTGTTTTTT
abundance: NA
j_gene: TRBJ2-2
v_gene: TRBV27
d_gene: NA

CDR3aa: CASSQDRVHQPQHF
CDR3nt: TGTGCCAGCAGCCAAGATCGGGTTCATCAGCCCCAGCATTTT
abundance: NA
j_gene: TRBJ1-5
v_gene: TRBV3-1/TRBV3-2
d_gene: NA

CDR3aa: CASSSTPGLAGGGGNEQFF
CDR3nt: TGTGCCAGCAGCTCGACTCCGGGACTAGCGGGGGGAGGTGGCAATGAGCAGTTCTTC
abundance: NA
j_gene: TRBJ2-1
v_gene: TRBV5-5
d_gene: TRBD2

CDR3aa: CASSRDSYTEAFF
CDR3nt: TGTGCCAGCAGCCGCGACAGCTACACTGAAGCTTTCTTT
abundance: NA
j_gene: TRBJ1-1
v_gene: TRBV14
d_gene: NA

CDR3aa: CASSLGQGEANSPLHF
CDR3nt: TGCGCCAGCAGCCTGGGACAGGGGGAGGCTAATTCACCCCTCCACTTT
abundance: NA
j_gene: TRBJ1-6
v_gene: TRBV4-1
d_gene: TRBD1

CDR3aa: CASSPGTVIYGYTF
CDR3nt: TGCGCCAGCAGCCCCGGGACAGTGATCTATGGCTACACCTTC
abundance: NA
j_gene: TRBJ1-2
v_gene: TRBV5-1
d_gene: TRBD1

CDR3aa: CATSRGARGFLTEAFF
CDR3nt: TGTGCCACCAGCAGAGGTGCAAGGGGCTTTCTAACTGAAGCTTTCTTT
abundance: NA
j_gene: TRBJ1-1
v_gene: TRBV15
d_gene: NA

CDR3aa: CAWSGGQGAYEQYF
CDR3nt: TGTGCCTGGAGTGGGGGACAGGGGGCCTACGAGCAGTACTTC
abundance: NA
j_gene: TRBJ2-7
v_gene: TRBV30
d_gene: TRBD1